This entry is about one TCR beta chain. The sample belongs to a study of blood T cell repertoires in COVID-19. Across the whole study: The study drew acute and convalescent COVID-19 samples from the United States, Italy and Spain.

The data were produced by immunoSEQ multiplex PCR, yet TCRdb's version contains in-frame clones alone and is incomplete. Of just over 150,000 clones detected, 70% to 85% appear once; the ten largest clones hold about a fifth. Germline-derived CDR1 and CDR2 are SEHNR and FQNEAQ (reference sequence). J lost 8 bases, V lost 10 bases, and 11 bases had no gene match. This CDR3 region has 14 residues. This chain links TRBV7-9 with TRBJ1-4; 9 bases agree with TRBD1. This clonotype was obtained from a woman of 80 years or more with acute or convalescent COVID-19. The sample consisted of peripheral blood. The DNA for the CDR3 is TGTGCCACCGAGGGCGGGACAGGGCGAGAAAAACTGTTTTTT. It is translated as CATEGGTGREKLFF.